Each of the 2 T cell receptor beta chains below was sequenced from the same sample in a study of T cells in Graves' hyperthyroidism and ophthalmopathy. RNA transcripts were the template for amplifying TCR beta CDR3 regions. The TCR CDR3 was amplified in a first-round RT-PCR using the HTBI primer set. Each CDR3 protein gets one entry after TCRdb re-called the multiplex PCR reads with MiXCR. The table has a few hundred thousand distinct CDR3 sequences, around 42% seen once. Source material: peripheral blood or thyroid tissue (not recorded which). All receptors come from an adult woman with Graves' disease, either hyperthyroidism or ophthalmopathy (not recorded which).

The genes are TRBV9 and TRBJ2-5; possible D gene TRBD2, 5 bases. Germline V gene sequence: CDR1 SGDLS, CDR2 YYNGEE. CDR3 length equals 15 residues. Deletions cut 1 base from V and 0 bases from J, with 10 bases between. CDR3 DNA: TGTGCCAGCAGCGTACCAGACGGGAACCAAGAGACCCAGTACTTC. Amino acids: CASSVPDGNQETQYF.

This clonotype occurred a few times. The V gene is TRBV11-3, the J gene TRBJ2-5; weak D call: TRBD2 (5 bases). The V gene lost 5 bases and the J gene lost 5 bases, with 9 bases spanning the gap. The CDR3 loop spans 12 amino acids. Germline V gene lookup returns CDR1 SGHNT and CDR2 YENEEA. The CDR3: CASSTWRETQYF. CDR3 in DNA: TGTGCCAGCAGCACCTGGAGGGAGACCCAGTACTTC.